This T cell receptor (beta chain) is from a study of T cells after yellow fever vaccination. This clonotype appeared a few times. CDR3 length: 17 amino acids. The germline V gene has CDR1 LGHNA and CDR2 YNFKEQ. The V segment lost 0 bases and the J segment 2 bases; nucleotides outside the gene matches: 8. TCRdb reanalysed the 5' RACE reads using MiXCR and keeps one entry per CDR3 protein. The sample contains more than 250,000 distinct CDR3 sequences, around 6.8% of which appear only once. The rearrangement links TRBV4-2 to TRBJ2-3, with 7 positions matching TRBD2. The clonotype originates from a man aged 18 to 30 who received the YFV17D yellow fever vaccine. Sequencing used PBMCs, obtained more than 40 days after the first yellow fever vaccination. The CDR3 DNA reads as TGTGCCAGCAGCCAAGAAAGGCTAGCGGATAACACAGATACGCAGTATTTT. This encodes CASSQERLADNTDTQYF.